Listed below are T cell receptor beta chains from one sample, sequenced in a study of OX40 agonist ivuxolimab in advanced cancers. Method: immunoSEQ multiplex PCR; TCRdb's copy keeps in-frame clones and lacks some. The data show tens of thousands of clones, with about nine tenths seen just once and around 2.8% held by the top ten. The sample was CD4+ or CD8+ T cells sorted from blood, taken in a trial of the OX40 agonist ivuxolimab. Receptors were obtained from an adult with an advanced solid tumor such as melanoma, head and neck, liver or kidney cancer. Each CDR3 is given with its conserved first and last residue. D genes are given only for firm matches. Clone size appears in some rows only: once, few, many, or a class for an expanded clone.

V gene	J gene	D gene	clone size	CDR3 protein	CDR3 DNA
TRBV7-6	TRBJ1-1	.	few	CASSLAQGTEAFF	TGTGCCAGCAGCTTAGCGCAGGGGACTGAAGCTTTCTTT
TRBV6-5	TRBJ2-7	.	.	CASSSNPRGGYEQYF	TGTGCCAGCAGTTCCAATCCAAGGGGAGGCTACGAGCAGTACTTC
TRBV9	TRBJ1-1	.	.	CASSVAPGDIHTEAFF	TGTGCCAGCAGCGTAGCTCCAGGAGACATCCACACTGAAGCTTTCTTT
TRBV21-1	TRBJ1-5	.	.	CARGYGSNQPQHF	TGTGCCAGAGGGTATGGGAGCAATCAGCCCCAGCATTTT
TRBV28	TRBJ2-7	TRBD2	.	CASSWTASGSTYEQYF	TGTGCCAGCAGTTGGACCGCGAGCGGGAGTACTTACGAGCAGTACTTC
TRBV10-3	TRBJ1-5	.	.	CAISESNQPQHF	TGTGCCATCAGTGAAAGCAATCAGCCCCAGCATTTT
TRBV12-5	TRBJ2-3	TRBD2	.	CASGHTSGRSTDTQYF	TGTGCTAGTGGCCATACTAGCGGGAGAAGCACAGATACGCAGTATTTT
TRBV4-3	TRBJ2-7	TRBD2	.	CASSQDGTSYEQYF	TGCGCCAGCAGCCAAGATGGGACTAGCTACGAGCAGTACTTC
TRBV27	TRBJ2-1	TRBD2	.	CASSSETSGRTGEQFF	TGTGCCAGCAGTTCCGAGACTAGCGGGAGGACAGGTGAGCAGTTCTTC
TRBV5-4	TRBJ2-1	TRBD2	.	CASSLVTSDYNEQFF	TGTGCCAGCAGCTTGGTGACTAGCGACTACAATGAGCAGTTCTTC
TRBV19	TRBJ1-1	.	.	CASSPSKENTEAFF	TGTGCCAGTAGCCCTAGCAAAGAGAACACTGAAGCTTTCTTT
TRBV4-3	TRBJ1-1	.	.	CASSQDWGEDTEAFF	TGCGCCAGCAGCCAAGATTGGGGTGAGGACACTGAAGCTTTCTTT
TRBV28	TRBJ2-7	TRBD1	.	CASSSGQGSYEQYF	TGTGCCAGCAGCTCCGGACAGGGGTCCTACGAGCAGTACTTC
TRBV2	TRBJ2-7	TRBD1	.	CAGRTGGYEQYF	TGTGCCGGTAGGACAGGTGGATACGAGCAGTACTTC
TRBV28	TRBJ2-5	.	.	CASLSSGEGQETQYF	TGTGCCAGCCTAAGCTCAGGGGAGGGCCAAGAGACCCAGTACTTC
TRBV5-1	TRBJ2-3	.	.	CASSLAEGGDTQYF	TGCGCCAGCAGCTTGGCCGAGGGTGGAGATACGCAGTATTTT
TRBV10-3	TRBJ1-1	TRBD1	once	CAISESPDRGTEAFF	TGTGCCATCAGTGAGTCGCCGGACAGGGGAACTGAAGCTTTCTTT
TRBV9	TRBJ2-1	TRBD2	once	CASSVVAGSYNEQFF	TGTGCCAGCAGCGTAGTAGCGGGATCCTACAATGAGCAGTTCTTC
TRBV29-1	TRBJ2-1	.	.	CSVKGEWGSYNEQFF	TGCAGCGTTAAAGGGGAATGGGGATCCTACAATGAGCAGTTCTTC
TRBV6-1	TRBJ2-3	.	once	CASSEYGASTDTQYF	TGTGCCAGCAGTGAATACGGGGCTAGCACAGATACGCAGTATTTT
TRBV5-1	TRBJ1-4	TRBD1	.	CASSRTGGGFEKLFF	TGCGCCAGCAGCAGAACAGGGGGCGGTTTTGAAAAACTGTTTTTT
TRBV7-9	TRBJ2-6	.	.	CATKLGPTSWANVLTF	TGTGCCACCAAACTTGGACCAACCTCTTGGGCCAACGTCCTGACTTTC
TRBV5-4	TRBJ2-2	.	once	CASSDRINTGELFF	TGTGCCAGCAGCGACAGGATAAACACCGGGGAGCTGTTTTTT
TRBV5-1	TRBJ1-1	.	.	CASSLASGTLTEAFF	TGCGCCAGCAGCTTGGCGTCAGGGACCCTCACTGAAGCTTTCTTT
TRBV7-2	TRBJ2-6	.	once	CASVLAHSGANVLTF	TGTGCCAGCGTCCTAGCCCACTCTGGGGCCAACGTCCTGACTTTC
TRBV30	TRBJ1-5	.	.	CAWSVERTQPQHF	TGTGCCTGGAGTGTAGAACGTACCCAGCCCCAGCATTTT
TRBV5-5	TRBJ1-1	.	.	CASSGGGTVNTEAFF	TGTGCCAGCAGCGGTGGCGGGACGGTGAACACTGAAGCTTTCTTT
TRBV4-2	TRBJ2-7	TRBD1	.	CASSPGTGVYEQYF	TGTGCCAGCAGCCCCGGGACAGGGGTATACGAGCAGTACTTC
TRBV2	TRBJ2-1	.	.	CASSVFSLNEQFF	TGTGCCAGCAGTGTTTTTAGTCTAAATGAGCAGTTCTTC
TRBV28	TRBJ1-5	.	.	CASSLFPGGNQPQHF	TGTGCCAGCAGTTTATTTCCGGGGGGAAATCAGCCCCAGCATTTT
TRBV5-1	TRBJ2-5	.	.	CASSLSETQYF	TGCGCCAGCAGCTTATCGGAGACCCAGTACTTC
TRBV6-6	TRBJ2-7	.	.	CASSFPQGIRDEQYF	TGTGCCAGCAGTTTTCCGCAGGGGATTCGCGACGAGCAGTACTTC
TRBV7-4	TRBJ2-2	.	.	CASSLAGRLVGELFF	TGTGCCAGCAGCTTAGCGGGGAGGTTGGTCGGGGAGCTGTTTTTT
TRBV2	TRBJ2-1	.	.	CASSLPDYNEQFF	TGTGCCAGCAGTCTACCGGACTACAATGAGCAGTTCTTC
TRBV28	TRBJ1-3	TRBD1	.	CASSSPGTVDGNTIYF	TGTGCCAGCAGTTCCCCCGGGACAGTCGATGGAAACACCATATATTTT
TRBV7-8	TRBJ1-2	.	.	CASSLAGGETYGYTF	TGTGCCAGCAGCTTAGCAGGGGGTGAGACCTATGGCTACACCTTC
TRBV28	TRBJ2-1	.	.	CASSRPGHSPNEQFF	TGTGCCAGCAGCCGTCCGGGACACTCTCCAAATGAGCAGTTCTTC
TRBV5-4	TRBJ2-1	.	few	CASSRSATDNEQFF	TGTGCCAGCAGCCGGAGTGCGACAGACAATGAGCAGTTCTTC
TRBV6-5	TRBJ2-7	TRBD2	once	CASRSGGHYEQYF	TGTGCCAGCAGATCGGGAGGGCACTACGAGCAGTACTTC
TRBV21-1	TRBJ2-6	.	.	CASSKGGGGANVLTF	TGTGCCAGCAGCAAAGGAGGGGGAGGGGCCAACGTCCTGACTTTC
TRBV6-5	TRBJ1-2	.	.	CASTKGQQSYGYTF	TGTGCCAGCACAAAGGGACAACAGTCCTATGGCTACACCTTC
TRBV14	TRBJ1-3	.	.	CASSQVHSGNTIYF	TGTGCCAGCAGCCAGGTACACTCTGGAAACACCATATATTTT
TRBV19	TRBJ2-3	.	once	CASSIGPGSTDTQYF	TGTGCCAGTAGTATAGGACCGGGTTCGACAGATACGCAGTATTTT
TRBV18	TRBJ2-1	TRBD1	once	CASSLGQGEIAEQFF	TGTGCCAGCTCACTCGGACAGGGAGAAATTGCTGAGCAGTTCTTC
TRBV6-1	TRBJ2-3	.	.	CASSEAEIGTRHF	TGTGCCAGCAGTGAAGCGGAAATCGGGACCAGGCATTTT
TRBV7-3	TRBJ2-1	.	few	CASSPGNSYNEQFF	TGTGCCAGCAGCCCGGGGAACTCCTACAATGAGCAGTTCTTC
TRBV29-1	TRBJ2-3	.	.	CSVTRLGTDTQYF	TGCAGCGTTACTCGGCTTGGCACAGATACGCAGTATTTT
TRBV7-3	TRBJ2-2	TRBD1	.	CASSLEGQVTGELFF	TGTGCCAGCAGCTTAGAAGGACAGGTCACCGGGGAGCTGTTTTTT